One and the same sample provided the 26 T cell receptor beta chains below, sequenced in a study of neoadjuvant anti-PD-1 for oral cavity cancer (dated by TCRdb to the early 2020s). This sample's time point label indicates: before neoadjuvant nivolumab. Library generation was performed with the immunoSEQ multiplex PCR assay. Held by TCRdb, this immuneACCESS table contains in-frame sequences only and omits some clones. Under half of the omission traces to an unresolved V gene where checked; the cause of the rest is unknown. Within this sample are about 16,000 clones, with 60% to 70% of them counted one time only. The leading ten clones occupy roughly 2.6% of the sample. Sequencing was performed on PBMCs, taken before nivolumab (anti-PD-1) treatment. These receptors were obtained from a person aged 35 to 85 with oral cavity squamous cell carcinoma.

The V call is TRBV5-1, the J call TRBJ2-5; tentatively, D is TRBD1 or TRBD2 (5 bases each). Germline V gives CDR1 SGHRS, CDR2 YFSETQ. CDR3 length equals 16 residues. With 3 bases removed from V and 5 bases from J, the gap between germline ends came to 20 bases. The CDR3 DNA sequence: TGCGCCAGCAGCTCCCGGGGACCTCAAGTCCGGGAGACCCAGTACTTC. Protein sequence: CASSSRGPQVRETQYF.

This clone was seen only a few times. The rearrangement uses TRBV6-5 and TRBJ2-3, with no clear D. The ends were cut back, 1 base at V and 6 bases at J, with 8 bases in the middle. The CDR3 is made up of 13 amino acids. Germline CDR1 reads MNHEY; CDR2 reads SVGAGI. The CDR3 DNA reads TGTGCCAGCAGTTACTTGACGGCGGATACGCAGTATTTT. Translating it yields CASSYLTADTQYF.

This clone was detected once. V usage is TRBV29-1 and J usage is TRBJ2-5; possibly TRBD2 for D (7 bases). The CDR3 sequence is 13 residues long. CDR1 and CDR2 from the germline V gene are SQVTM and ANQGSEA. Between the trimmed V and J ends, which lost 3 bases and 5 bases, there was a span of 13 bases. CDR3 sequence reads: CSVERGGRETQYF. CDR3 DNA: TGCAGCGTTGAGAGGGGGGGGCGGGAGACCCAGTACTTC.

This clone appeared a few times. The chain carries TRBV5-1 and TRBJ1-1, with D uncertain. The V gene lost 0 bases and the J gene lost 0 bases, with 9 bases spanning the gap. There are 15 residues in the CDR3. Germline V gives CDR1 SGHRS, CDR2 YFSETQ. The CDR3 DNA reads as TGCGCCAGCAGCTTGGTTAGCGGTATGAACACTGAAGCTTTCTTT. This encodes CASSLVSGMNTEAFF.

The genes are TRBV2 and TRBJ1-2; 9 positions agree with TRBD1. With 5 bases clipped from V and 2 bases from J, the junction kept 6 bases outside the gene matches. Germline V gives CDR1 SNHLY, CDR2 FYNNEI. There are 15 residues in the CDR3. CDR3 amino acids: CASSLPGQGNYGYTF. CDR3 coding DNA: TGTGCCAGCAGTTTGCCGGGACAGGGAAACTATGGCTACACCTTC.

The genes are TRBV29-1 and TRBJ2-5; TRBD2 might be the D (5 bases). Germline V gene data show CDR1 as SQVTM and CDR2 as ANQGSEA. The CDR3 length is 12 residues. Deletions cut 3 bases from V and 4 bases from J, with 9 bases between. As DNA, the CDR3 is TGCAGCGTTGACAGTGAGGGAGAGACCCAGTACTTC. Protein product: CSVDSEGETQYF.

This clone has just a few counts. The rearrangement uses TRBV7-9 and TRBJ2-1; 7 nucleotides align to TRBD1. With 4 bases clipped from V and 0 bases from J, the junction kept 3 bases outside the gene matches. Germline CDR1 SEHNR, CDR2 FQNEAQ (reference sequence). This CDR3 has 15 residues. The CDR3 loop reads CASSSQGSSYNEQFF. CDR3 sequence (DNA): TGTGCCAGCAGCTCACAGGGGTCCTCCTACAATGAGCAGTTCTTC.

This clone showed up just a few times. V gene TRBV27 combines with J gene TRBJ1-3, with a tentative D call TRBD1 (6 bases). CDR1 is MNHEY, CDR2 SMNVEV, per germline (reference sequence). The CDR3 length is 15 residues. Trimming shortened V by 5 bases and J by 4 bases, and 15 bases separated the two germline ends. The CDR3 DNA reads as TGTGCCAGCAGTCTAGGGACATCGGCGGGAAACACCATATATTTT. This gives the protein CASSLGTSAGNTIYF.

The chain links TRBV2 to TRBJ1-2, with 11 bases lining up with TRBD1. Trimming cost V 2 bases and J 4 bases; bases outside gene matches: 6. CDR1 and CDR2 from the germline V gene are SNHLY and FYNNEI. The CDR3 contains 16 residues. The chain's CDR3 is CASSEYRTGGIYGYTF. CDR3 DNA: TGTGCCAGCAGTGAATATAGGACAGGGGGCATCTATGGCTACACCTTC. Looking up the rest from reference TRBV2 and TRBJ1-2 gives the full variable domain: EPEVTQTPSHQVTQMGQEVILRCVPISNHLYFYWYRQILGQKVEFLVSFYNNEISEKSEIFDDQFSVERPDGSNFTLKIRSTKLEDSAMYFCASSEYRTGGIYGYTFGSGTRLTVV.

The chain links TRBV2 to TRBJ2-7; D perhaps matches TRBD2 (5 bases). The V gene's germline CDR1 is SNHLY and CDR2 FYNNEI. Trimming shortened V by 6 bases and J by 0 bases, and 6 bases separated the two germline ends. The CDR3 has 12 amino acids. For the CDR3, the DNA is TGTGCCAGCAGCGGACTCTCCTACGAGCAGTACTTC. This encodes CASSGLSYEQYF.

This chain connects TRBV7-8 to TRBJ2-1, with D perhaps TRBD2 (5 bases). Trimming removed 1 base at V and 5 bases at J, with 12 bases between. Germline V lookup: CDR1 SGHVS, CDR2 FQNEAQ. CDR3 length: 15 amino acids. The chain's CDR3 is CASSLEGSLNNEQFF. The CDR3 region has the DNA TGTGCCAGCAGCTTAGAAGGGAGCCTCAACAATGAGCAGTTCTTC.

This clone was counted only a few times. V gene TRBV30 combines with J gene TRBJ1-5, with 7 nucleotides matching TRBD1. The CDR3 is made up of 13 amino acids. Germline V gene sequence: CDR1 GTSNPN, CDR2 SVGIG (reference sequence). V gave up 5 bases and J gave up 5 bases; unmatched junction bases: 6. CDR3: CAWAGTAHQPQHF. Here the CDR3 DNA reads TGTGCCTGGGCCGGGACAGCTCATCAGCCCCAGCATTTT.

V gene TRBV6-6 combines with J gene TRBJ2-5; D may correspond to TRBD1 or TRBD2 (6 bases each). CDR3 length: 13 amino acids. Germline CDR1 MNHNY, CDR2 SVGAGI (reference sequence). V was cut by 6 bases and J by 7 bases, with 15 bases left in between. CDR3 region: CASSPRQEGTQYF. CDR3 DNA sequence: TGTGCCAGCAGCCCCCGACAGGAGGGGACCCAGTACTTC.

In DNA, the CDR3 is TGTGCCAGCTCACAACTTTTAGGGGAGAACACTGAAGCTTTCTTT. Translation: CASSQLLGENTEAFF. The chain employs TRBV18 and TRBJ1-1, with a weak D call TRBD1 (5 bases). The V gene lost 4 bases and the J gene lost 1 base, with 13 bases spanning the gap. The CDR3 is made up of 15 amino acids. The germline CDR1 and CDR2 sequences are KGHSH and LQKENI.

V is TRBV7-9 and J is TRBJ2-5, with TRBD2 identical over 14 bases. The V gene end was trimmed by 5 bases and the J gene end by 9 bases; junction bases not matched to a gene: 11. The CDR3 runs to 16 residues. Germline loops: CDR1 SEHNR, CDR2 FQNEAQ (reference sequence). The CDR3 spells CASSPHTGLAGAAQYF. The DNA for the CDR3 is TGTGCCAGCAGCCCTCACACGGGACTAGCGGGAGCGGCCCAGTACTTC.

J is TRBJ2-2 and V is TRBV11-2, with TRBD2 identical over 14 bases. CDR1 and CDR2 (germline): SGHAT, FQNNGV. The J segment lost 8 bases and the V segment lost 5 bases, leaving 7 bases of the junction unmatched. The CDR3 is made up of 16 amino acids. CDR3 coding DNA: TGTGCCAGCAGCCTGGGACTAGCGGGAGTAGGGGGGGAGCTGTTTTTT. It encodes CASSLGLAGVGGELFF.

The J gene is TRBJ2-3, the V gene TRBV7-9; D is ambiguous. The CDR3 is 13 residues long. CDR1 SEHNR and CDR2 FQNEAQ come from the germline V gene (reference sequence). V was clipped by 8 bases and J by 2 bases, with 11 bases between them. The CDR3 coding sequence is TGTGCCAGCCTGGGCGGCAACACAGATACGCAGTATTTT. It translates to CASLGGNTDTQYF.

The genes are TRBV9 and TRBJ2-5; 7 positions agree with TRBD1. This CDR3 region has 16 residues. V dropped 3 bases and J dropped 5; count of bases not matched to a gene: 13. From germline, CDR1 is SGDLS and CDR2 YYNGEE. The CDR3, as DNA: TGTGCCAGCAGCGGTACACTTGGGACAGTGCAGGAGACCCAGTACTTC. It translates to CASSGTLGTVQETQYF.

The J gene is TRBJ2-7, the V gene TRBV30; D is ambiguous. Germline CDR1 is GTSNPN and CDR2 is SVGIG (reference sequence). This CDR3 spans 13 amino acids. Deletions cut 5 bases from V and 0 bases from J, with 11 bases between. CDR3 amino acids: CAWCRTVSYEQYF. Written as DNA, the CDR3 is TGTGCCTGGTGCAGGACCGTCTCCTACGAGCAGTACTTC.

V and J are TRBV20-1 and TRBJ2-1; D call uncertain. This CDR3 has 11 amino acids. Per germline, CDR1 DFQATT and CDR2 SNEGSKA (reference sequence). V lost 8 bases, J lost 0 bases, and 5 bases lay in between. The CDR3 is CSPGSYNEQFF. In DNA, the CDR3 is TGCAGTCCCGGCTCCTACAATGAGCAGTTCTTC.

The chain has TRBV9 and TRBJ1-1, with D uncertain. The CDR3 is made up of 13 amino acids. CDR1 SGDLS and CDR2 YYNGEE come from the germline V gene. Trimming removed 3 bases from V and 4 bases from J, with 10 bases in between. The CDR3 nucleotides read TGTGCCAGCAGCGCGTGGGGTTCCACTGAAGCTTTCTTT. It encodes CASSAWGSTEAFF.

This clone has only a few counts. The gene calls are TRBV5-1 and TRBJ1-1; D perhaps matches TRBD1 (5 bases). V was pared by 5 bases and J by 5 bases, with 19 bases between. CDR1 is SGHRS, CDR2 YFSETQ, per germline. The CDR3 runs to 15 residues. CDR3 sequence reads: CASRRDELGVTEAFF. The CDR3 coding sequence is TGCGCCAGCAGGCGGGACGAACTGGGGGTGACTGAAGCTTTCTTT.

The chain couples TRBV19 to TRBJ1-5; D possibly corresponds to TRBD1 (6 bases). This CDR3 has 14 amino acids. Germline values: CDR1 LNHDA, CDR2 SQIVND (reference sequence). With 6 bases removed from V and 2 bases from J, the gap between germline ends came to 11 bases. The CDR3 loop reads CASSRQDGNQPQHF. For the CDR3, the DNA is TGTGCCAGTAGCAGACAGGACGGCAATCAGCCCCAGCATTTT. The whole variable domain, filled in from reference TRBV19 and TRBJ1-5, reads DGGITQSPKYLFRKEGQNVTLSCEQNLNHDAMYWYRQDPGQGLRLIYYSQIVNDFQKGDIAEGYSVSREKKESFPLTVTSAQKNPTAFYLCASSRQDGNQPQHFGDGTRLSIL.

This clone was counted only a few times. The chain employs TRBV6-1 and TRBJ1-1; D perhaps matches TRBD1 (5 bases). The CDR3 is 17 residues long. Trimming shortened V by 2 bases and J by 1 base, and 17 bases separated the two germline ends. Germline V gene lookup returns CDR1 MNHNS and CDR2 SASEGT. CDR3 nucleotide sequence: TGTGCCAGCAGTGAATTAGACCCGGGACCGACGAACACTGAAGCTTTCTTT. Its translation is CASSELDPGPTNTEAFF.

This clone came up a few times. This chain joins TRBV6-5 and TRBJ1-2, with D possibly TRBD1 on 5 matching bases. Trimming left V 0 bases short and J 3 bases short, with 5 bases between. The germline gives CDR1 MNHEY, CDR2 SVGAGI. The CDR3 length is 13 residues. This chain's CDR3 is CASSYSTDYGYTF. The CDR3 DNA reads TGTGCCAGCAGTTACTCGACAGACTATGGCTACACCTTC.

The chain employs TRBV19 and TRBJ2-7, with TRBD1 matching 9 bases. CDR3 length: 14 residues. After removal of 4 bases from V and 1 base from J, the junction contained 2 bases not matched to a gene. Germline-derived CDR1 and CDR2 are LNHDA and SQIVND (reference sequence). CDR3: CASSKGQGSYEQYF. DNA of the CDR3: TGTGCCAGTAGTAAAGGACAGGGGTCCTACGAGCAGTACTTC.